The T cell receptor beta chain described here comes from a study of blood T cell repertoires in COVID-19. At the level of the study: The origin of the acute and convalescent COVID-19 samples was the United States, Italy and Spain.

CDR1 and CDR2 from the germline V gene are ENHRY and SYGVKD. The CDR3 has 13 amino acids. V dropped 6 bases and J dropped 3 bases, with 11 bases sitting between them. In the original analysis: Researchers report that nucleated cell counts were estimated from reference gene primer amplification. This table comes from immunoSEQ multiplex PCR, and its TCRdb copy is limited to in-frame clones, with some not included. Clone size and V and J calls were adopted from that table, with D and trimming inferred from the DNA. The sample contains fewer than 70,000 clones, approximately 86% of which appear only once.

The sequence was obtained from a woman aged 70-85 years with active COVID-19. The specimen was peripheral blood. J is TRBJ1-1 and V is TRBV10-3; D is perhaps TRBD1 (6 bases). The CDR3 DNA is TGTGCCATCAGCCTGGGGGCGGACACTGAAGCTTTCTTT. This translates into CAISLGADTEAFF.